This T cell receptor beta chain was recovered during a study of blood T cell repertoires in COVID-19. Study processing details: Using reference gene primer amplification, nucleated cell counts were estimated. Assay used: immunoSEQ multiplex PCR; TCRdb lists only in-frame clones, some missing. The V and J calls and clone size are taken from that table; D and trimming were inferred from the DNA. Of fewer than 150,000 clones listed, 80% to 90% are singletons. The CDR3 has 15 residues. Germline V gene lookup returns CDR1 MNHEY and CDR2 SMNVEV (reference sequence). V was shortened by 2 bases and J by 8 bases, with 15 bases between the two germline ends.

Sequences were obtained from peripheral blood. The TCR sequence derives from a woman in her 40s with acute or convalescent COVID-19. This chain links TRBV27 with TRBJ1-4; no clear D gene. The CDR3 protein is CASSLGLQVREKLFF. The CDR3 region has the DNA TGTGCCAGCAGTTTAGGACTCCAGGTCCGAGAAAAACTGTTTTTT.